Listed below are T cell receptor beta chains from one sample, sequenced in a study of CXCR3-negative and CXCR3-positive naive CD8 T cells. With the 5' RACE reads reprocessed, TCRdb shows one record per CDR3 protein and no DNA. The sample table sets out fewer than 60,000 distinct CDR3 sequences. Specimen: naive CXCR3- CD8+ T cells from blood. The receptors here all came from a human donor in good health. Some clones in this sample may be carry-over from other donors' samples. CDR3s include the opening cysteine and the closing phenylalanine or tryptophan. Some rows mark clone size as missing; the rest say once, few, many or name a class of expanded clone.

V gene	clone size	J gene	CDR3 protein
TRBV6-4	.	TRBJ2-2	CASSTGVNTGELFF
TRBV9	.	TRBJ2-1	CASSRAAGGPTYNEQFF
TRBV7-9	.	TRBJ2-1	CAGVTGDHRDEQFF
TRBV20-1	.	TRBJ2-1	CSARELAGGFNEQFF
TRBV5-1	.	TRBJ1-2	CASSLATGGYTF
TRBV7-8	.	TRBJ2-2	CASTSEGRVGLELFF
TRBV10-3	.	TRBJ2-7	CAISESVYEQYF
TRBV4-3	.	TRBJ1-3	CASSPSSPGGSFGNTIYF
TRBV28	.	TRBJ2-2	CASSAHSTGELFF
TRBV28	.	TRBJ2-7	CASSAIDRGWYEQYF
TRBV6-5	.	TRBJ1-2	CASSFGTFLGGYTF
TRBV6-5	.	TRBJ2-7	CASSARPGLSYEQYF
TRBV18	.	TRBJ2-1	CASSPGQHNEQFF
TRBV12-3/TRBV12-4	.	TRBJ1-2	CASSLSQVYGYTF
TRBV15	.	TRBJ1-6	CATSTTGADSPLHF
TRBV12-3/TRBV12-4	.	TRBJ2-3	CASRPQRDTQYF
TRBV7-6	.	TRBJ2-1	CASSSSKGRDQQLF
TRBV6-5	.	TRBJ2-2	CASSYTGGNTGELFF
TRBV28	.	TRBJ2-7	CATLSRVSYEQYF
TRBV4-3	.	TRBJ1-1	CASSQVGRQGVNTEAFF
TRBV4-2	.	TRBJ2-7	CASSQRTDAYEQYF
TRBV7-9	.	TRBJ2-7	CASSLGVGEQYF
TRBV27	.	TRBJ1-2	CASSSMAGQKDYGYTF
TRBV28	medium-sized	TRBJ2-1	CASSFLASDEQFF
TRBV6-5	.	TRBJ2-1	CASSSTGTSYNEQFF
TRBV12-3/TRBV12-4	.	TRBJ2-3	CASSFTDTQYF
TRBV20-1	.	TRBJ2-7	CSARAAWAGGSYEQYF
TRBV27	.	TRBJ2-1	CASSLGTGVRSYNEQFF
TRBV29-1	.	TRBJ2-2	CSVEEGRAGELFF
TRBV28	.	TRBJ2-7	CASSLAGGEYEQYF
TRBV30	medium-sized	TRBJ1-1	CAWIEGGAEAFF
TRBV28	.	TRBJ2-7	CASSMTGNTYGEQYF
TRBV9	.	TRBJ2-7	CASSDRGDRASEQYF
TRBV29-1	.	TRBJ1-2	CSVDAGGPYGYTF
TRBV25-1	.	TRBJ2-7	CASSESGGVSYEQYF
TRBV10-3	.	TRBJ2-7	CAISDFIFGQGNYEQYF
TRBV7-6	.	TRBJ2-7	CASSPGPGDEQYF
TRBV6-5	.	TRBJ1-6	CASSYSMFEQGSLHF
TRBV28	medium-sized	TRBJ2-1	CASSSGTNFNEQFF
TRBV2	.	TRBJ1-5	CASSVWGTGNQPQHF
TRBV29-1	.	TRBJ2-1	CSVVTSNYNEQFF
TRBV7-6	.	TRBJ2-2	CASSLAWTSGGTYTGELFF
TRBV5-6	.	TRBJ2-1	CASSLRFWDSSSYNEQFF
TRBV4-1	.	TRBJ1-3	CASSQEESSGNTIYF
TRBV29-1	.	TRBJ2-1	CSVAGGVNNEQFF
TRBV28	.	TRBJ1-5	CASSLLRDSIVFDSNQPQHF
TRBV7-2	.	TRBJ1-2	CASSLGQRPTNYGYTF
TRBV20-1	.	TRBJ2-7	CSARGLAGVGEQYF
TRBV4-2	.	TRBJ2-7	CASSQERAGLSYEQYF
TRBV11-2	.	TRBJ1-1	CASNGRVPEAFF
TRBV28	.	TRBJ2-5	CASSDRDSETQYF